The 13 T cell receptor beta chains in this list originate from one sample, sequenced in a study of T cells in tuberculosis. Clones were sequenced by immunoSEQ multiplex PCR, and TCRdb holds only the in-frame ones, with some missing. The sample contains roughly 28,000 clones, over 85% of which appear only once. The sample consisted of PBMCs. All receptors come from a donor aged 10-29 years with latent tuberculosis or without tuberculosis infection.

The CDR3 reads CASSLGLTPGNTIYF. The CDR3 nucleotides read TGTGCCAGCAGCTTGGGCCTTACACCTGGAAACACCATATATTTT. The J gene is TRBJ1-3, the V gene TRBV5-8, with D hard to call. V was cut by 0 bases and J by 2 bases, with 9 bases left in between. The CDR3 has 15 amino acids. Germline V gene sequence: CDR1 SGHTS, CDR2 YDEGEE.

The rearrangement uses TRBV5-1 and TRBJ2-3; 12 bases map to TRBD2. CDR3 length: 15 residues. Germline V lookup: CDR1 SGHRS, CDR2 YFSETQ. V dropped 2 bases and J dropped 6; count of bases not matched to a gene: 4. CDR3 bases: TGCGCCAGCAGCTTTTCCGGGACTAGCGGGGATACGCAGTATTTT. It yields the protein CASSFSGTSGDTQYF.

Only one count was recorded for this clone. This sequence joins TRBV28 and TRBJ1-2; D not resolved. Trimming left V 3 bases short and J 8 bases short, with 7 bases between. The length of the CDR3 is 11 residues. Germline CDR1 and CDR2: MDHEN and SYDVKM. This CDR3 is CASSLGRGYTF. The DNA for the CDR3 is TGTGCCAGCAGTTTGGGGAGAGGCTACACCTTC.

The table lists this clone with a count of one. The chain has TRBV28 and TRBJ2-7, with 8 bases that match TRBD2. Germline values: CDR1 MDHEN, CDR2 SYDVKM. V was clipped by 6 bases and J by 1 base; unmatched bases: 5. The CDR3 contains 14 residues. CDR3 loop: CASRSGGRSYEQYF. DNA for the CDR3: TGTGCCAGCAGATCGGGGGGGAGATCCTACGAGCAGTACTTC.

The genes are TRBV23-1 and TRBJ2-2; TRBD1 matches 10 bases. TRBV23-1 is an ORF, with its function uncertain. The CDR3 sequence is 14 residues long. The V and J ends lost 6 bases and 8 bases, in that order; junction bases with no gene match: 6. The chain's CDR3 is CASRGTGVGGELFF. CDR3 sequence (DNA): TGCGCCAGCAGGGGGACAGGGGTTGGTGGGGAGCTGTTTTTT.

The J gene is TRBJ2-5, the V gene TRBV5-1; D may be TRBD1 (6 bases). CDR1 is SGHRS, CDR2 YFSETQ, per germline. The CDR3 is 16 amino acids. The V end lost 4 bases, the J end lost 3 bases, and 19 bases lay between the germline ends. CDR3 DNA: TGCGCCAGCAGCCTCGGACAGAGATCCCAGGAAGAGACCCAGTACTTC. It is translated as CASSLGQRSQEETQYF.

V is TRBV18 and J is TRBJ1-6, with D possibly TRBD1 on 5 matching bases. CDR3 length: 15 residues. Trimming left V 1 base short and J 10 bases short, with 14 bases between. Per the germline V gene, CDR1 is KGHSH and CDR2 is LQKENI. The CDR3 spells CASSPQGLNPSPLHF. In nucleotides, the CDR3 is TGTGCCAGCTCACCACAGGGGCTAAATCCATCACCCCTCCACTTT. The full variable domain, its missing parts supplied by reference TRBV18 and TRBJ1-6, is NAGVMQNPRHLVRRRGQEARLRCSPMKGHSHVYWYRQLPEEGLKFMVYLQKENIIDESGMPKERFSAEFPKEGPSILRIQQVVRGDSAAYFCASSPQGLNPSPLHFGNGTRLTVT.

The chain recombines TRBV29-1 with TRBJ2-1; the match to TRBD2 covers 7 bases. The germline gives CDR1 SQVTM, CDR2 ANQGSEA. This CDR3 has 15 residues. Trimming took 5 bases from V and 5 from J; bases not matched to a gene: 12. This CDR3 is CSVPPRDYLNNEQFF. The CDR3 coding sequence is TGCAGCGTTCCACCCCGGGACTACCTAAACAATGAGCAGTTCTTC.

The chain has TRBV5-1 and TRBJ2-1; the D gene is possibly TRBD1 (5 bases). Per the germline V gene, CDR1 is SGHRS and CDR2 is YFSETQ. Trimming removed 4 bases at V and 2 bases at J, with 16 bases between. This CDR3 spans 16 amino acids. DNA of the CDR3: TGCGCCAGCAGCGGATGGACACCACTTACCTACAATGAGCAGTTCTTC. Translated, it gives CASSGWTPLTYNEQFF.

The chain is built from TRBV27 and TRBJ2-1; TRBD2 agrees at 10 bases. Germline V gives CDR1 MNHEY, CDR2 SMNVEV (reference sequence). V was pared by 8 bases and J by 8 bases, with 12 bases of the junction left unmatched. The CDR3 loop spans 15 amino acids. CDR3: CASHLLAGVSHEQFF. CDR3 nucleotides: TGTGCCAGCCACCTTCTAGCGGGAGTAAGCCATGAGCAGTTCTTC.

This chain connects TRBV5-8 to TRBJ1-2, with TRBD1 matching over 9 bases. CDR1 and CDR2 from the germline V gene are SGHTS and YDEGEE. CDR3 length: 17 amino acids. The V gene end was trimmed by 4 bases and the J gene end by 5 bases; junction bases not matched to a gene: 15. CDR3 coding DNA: TGTGCCAGCAGCCCCCGGGACAGGGTCAGGGCGTCGTATGGCTACACCTTC. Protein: CASSPRDRVRASYGYTF.

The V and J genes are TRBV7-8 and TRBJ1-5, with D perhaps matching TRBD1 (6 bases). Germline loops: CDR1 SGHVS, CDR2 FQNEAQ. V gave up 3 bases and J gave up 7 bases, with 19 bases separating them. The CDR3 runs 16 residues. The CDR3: CASSFLTTGTYQPQHF. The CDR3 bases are TGTGCCAGCAGCTTCCTAACAACAGGGACATACCAGCCCCAGCATTTT.

The CDR3 DNA follows: TGTGCCAGCAGCCGGGACAGGTTCTACGAGCAGTACTTC. The encoded protein is CASSRDRFYEQYF. The chain links TRBV6-1 to TRBJ2-7; TRBD1 aligns across 8 bases. This CDR3 comprises 13 residues. Looked up from germline, CDR1 is MNHNS and CDR2 is SASEGT. J was trimmed by 3 bases and V by 6 bases; bases with no gene match: 4.